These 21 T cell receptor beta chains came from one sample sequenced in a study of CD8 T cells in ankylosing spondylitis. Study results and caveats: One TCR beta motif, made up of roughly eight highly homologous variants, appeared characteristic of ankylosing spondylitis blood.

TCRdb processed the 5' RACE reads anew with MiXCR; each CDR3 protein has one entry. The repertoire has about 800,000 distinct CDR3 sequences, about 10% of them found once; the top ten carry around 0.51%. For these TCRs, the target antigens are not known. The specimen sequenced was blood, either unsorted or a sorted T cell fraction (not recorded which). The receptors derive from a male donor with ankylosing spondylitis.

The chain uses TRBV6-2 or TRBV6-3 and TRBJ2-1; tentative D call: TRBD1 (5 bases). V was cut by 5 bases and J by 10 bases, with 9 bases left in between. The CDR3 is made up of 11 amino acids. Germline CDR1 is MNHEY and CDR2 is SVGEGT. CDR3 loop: CASSRGREQFF. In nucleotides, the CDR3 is TGTGCCAGCAGTAGGGGTAGGGAGCAGTTCTTC.

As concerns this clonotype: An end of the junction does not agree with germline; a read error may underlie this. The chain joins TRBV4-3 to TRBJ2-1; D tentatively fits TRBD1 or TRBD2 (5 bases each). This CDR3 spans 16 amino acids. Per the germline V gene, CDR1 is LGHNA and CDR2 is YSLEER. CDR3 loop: CASSPRGASSNNEQFF. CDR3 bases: TGCGCCAGCAGCCCCCGGGGCGCGAGCTCCAACAATGAGCAGTTCTTC.

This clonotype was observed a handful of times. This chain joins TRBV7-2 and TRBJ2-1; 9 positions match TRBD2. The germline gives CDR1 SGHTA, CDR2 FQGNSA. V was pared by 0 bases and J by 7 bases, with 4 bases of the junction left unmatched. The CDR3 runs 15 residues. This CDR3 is CASSLASGGSNEQFF. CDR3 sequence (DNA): TGTGCCAGCAGCTTAGCTAGCGGGGGTAGTAATGAGCAGTTCTTC.

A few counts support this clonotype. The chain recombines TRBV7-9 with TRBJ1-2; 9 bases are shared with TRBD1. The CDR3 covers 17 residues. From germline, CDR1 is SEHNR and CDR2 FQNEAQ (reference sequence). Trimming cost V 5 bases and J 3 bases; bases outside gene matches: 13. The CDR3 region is CASSRRPRQGGDYGYTF. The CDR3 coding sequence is TGTGCCAGCAGCCGAAGGCCCCGACAGGGGGGAGACTATGGCTACACCTTC. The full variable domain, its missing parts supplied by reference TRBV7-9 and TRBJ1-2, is DTGVSQNPRHKITKRGQNVTFRCDPISEHNRLYWYRQTLGQGPEFLTYFQNEAQLEKSRLLSDRFSAERPKGSFSTLEIQRTEQGDSAMYLCASSRRPRQGGDYGYTFGSGTRLTVV.

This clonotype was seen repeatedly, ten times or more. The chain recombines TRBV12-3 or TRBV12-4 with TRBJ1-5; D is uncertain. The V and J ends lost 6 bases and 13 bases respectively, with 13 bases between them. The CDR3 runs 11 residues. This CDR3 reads CASRDGPSQHF. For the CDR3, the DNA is TGTGCCAGCAGGGACGGTCCGTCGCAGCATTTT.

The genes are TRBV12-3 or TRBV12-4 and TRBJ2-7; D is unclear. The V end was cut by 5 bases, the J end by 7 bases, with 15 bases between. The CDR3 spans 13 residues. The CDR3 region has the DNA TGTGCCAGCAGTATGGACCGCTTCCTGGAGCAGTACTTC. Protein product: CASSMDRFLEQYF.

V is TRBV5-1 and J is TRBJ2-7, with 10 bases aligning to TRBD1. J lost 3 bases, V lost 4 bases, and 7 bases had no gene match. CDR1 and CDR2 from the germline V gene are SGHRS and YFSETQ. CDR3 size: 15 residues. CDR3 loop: CASSPGTGANYEQYF. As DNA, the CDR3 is TGCGCCAGCAGCCCCGGGACAGGGGCTAACTACGAGCAGTACTTC.

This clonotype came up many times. The CDR3 here is CASSLGLWSTEAFF. In DNA, the CDR3 is TGTGCCAGCAGTCTCGGACTCTGGAGCACTGAAGCTTTCTTT. This sequence joins TRBV12-3 or TRBV12-4 and TRBJ1-1; D gene uncertain. Trimming left V 5 bases short and J 4 bases short, with 14 bases between. This CDR3 comprises 14 residues.

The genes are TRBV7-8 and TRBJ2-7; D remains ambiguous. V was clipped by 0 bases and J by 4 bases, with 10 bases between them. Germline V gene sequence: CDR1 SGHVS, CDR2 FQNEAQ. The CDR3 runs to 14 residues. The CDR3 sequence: CASSLAGQKYEQYF. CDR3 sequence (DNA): TGTGCCAGCAGCTTAGCCGGGCAGAAATACGAGCAGTACTTC.

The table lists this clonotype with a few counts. CDR3 in DNA: TGTGCCAGCAGCCTAGAAATTTACACTGAAGCTTTCTTT. As protein: CASSLEIYTEAFF. The chain is built from TRBV27 and TRBJ1-1, with D unresolved. The V gene's germline CDR1 is MNHEY and CDR2 SMNVEV (reference sequence). V gave up 6 bases and J gave up 3 bases, with 11 bases separating them. CDR3 length equals 13 residues.

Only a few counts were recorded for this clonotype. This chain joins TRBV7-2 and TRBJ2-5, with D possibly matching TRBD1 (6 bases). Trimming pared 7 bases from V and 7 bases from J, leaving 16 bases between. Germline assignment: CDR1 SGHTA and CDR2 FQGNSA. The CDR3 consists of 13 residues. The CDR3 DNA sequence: TGTGCCAGCATCCTAATGGGGGCGGGGACCCAGTACTTC. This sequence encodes CASILMGAGTQYF.

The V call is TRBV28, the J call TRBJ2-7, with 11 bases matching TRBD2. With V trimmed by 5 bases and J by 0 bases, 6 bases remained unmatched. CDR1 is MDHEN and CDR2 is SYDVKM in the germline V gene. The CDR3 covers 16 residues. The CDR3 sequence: CASSQLAGDLSYEQYF. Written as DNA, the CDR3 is TGTGCCAGCAGTCAACTAGCGGGAGACCTCTCCTACGAGCAGTACTTC. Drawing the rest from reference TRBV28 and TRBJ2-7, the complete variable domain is DVKVTQSSRYLVKRTGEKVFLECVQDMDHENMFWYRQDPGLGLRLIYFSYDVKMKEKGDIPEGYSVSREKKERFSLILESASTNQTSMYLCASSQLAGDLSYEQYFGPGTRLTVT.

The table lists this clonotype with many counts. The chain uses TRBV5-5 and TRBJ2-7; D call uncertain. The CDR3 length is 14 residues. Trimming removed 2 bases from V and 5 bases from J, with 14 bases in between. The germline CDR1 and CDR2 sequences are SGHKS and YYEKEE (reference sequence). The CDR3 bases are TGTGCCAGCAGCTTCATGCCCTCCATTAACGAGCAGTACTTC. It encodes CASSFMPSINEQYF.

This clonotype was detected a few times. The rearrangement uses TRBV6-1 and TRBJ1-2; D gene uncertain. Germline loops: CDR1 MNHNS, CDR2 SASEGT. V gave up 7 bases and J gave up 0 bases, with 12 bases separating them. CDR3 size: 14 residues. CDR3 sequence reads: CASKRAGANYGYTF. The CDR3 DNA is TGTGCCAGCAAGCGGGCTGGCGCTAACTATGGCTACACCTTC.

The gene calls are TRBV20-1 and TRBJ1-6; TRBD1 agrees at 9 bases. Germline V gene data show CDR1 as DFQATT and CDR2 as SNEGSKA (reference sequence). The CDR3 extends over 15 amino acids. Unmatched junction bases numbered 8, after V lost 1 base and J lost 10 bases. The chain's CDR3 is CSARARTGAISPLHF. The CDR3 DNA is TGCAGTGCTAGAGCCCGGACAGGGGCTATCTCACCCCTCCACTTT.

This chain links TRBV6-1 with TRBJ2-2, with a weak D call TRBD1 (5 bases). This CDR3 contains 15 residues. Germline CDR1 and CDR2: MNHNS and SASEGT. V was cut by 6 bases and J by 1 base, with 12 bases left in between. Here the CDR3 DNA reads TGTGCCAGCAGCGAACTGGACATGAACACCGGGGAGCTGTTTTTT. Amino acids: CASSELDMNTGELFF.

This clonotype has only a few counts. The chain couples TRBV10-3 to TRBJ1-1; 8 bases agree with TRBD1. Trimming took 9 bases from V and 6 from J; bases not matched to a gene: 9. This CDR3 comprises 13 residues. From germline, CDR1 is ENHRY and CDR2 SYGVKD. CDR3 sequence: CAIRTGPDAEAFF. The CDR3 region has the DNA TGTGCCATACGGACAGGGCCCGACGCTGAAGCTTTCTTT.

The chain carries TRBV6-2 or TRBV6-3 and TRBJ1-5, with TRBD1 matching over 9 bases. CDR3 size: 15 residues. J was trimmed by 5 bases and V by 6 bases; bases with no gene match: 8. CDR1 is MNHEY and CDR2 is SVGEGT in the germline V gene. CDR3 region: CASSPGTGIYQPQHF. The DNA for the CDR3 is TGTGCCAGCAGCCCTGGGACAGGGATCTATCAGCCCCAGCATTTT.

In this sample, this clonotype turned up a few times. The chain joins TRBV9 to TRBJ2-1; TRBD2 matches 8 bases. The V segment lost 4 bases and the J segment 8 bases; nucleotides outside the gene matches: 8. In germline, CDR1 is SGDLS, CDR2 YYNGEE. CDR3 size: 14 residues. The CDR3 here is CASSPLPGGDEQFF. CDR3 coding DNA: TGTGCCAGCAGCCCATTGCCGGGAGGGGATGAGCAGTTCTTC. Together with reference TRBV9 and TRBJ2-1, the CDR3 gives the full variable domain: DSGVTQTPKHLITATGQRVTLRCSPRSGDLSVYWYQQSLDQGLQFLIQYYNGEERAKGNILERFSAQQFPDLHSELNLSSLELGDSALYFCASSPLPGGDEQFFGPGTRLTVL.

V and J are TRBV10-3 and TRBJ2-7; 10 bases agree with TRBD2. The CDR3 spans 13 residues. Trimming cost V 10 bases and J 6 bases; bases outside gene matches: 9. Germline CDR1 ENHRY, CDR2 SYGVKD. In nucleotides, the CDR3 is TGTGCCACCTCAGCGGGAGGGGGGGCCGAGCAGTACTTC. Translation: CATSAGGGAEQYF.

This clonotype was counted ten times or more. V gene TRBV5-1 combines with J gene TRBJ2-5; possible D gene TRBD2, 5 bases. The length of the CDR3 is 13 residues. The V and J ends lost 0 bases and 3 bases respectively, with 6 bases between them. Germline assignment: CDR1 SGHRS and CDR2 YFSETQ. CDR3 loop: CASSLGGEETQYF. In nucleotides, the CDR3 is TGCGCCAGCAGCTTGGGGGGAGAAGAGACCCAGTACTTC. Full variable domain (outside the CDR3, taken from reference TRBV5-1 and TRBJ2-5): KAGVTQTPRYLIKTRGQQVTLSCSPISGHRSVSWYQQTPGQGLQFLFEYFSETQRNKGNFPGRFSGRQFSNSRSEMNVSTLELGDSALYLCASSLGGEETQYFGPGTRLLVL.